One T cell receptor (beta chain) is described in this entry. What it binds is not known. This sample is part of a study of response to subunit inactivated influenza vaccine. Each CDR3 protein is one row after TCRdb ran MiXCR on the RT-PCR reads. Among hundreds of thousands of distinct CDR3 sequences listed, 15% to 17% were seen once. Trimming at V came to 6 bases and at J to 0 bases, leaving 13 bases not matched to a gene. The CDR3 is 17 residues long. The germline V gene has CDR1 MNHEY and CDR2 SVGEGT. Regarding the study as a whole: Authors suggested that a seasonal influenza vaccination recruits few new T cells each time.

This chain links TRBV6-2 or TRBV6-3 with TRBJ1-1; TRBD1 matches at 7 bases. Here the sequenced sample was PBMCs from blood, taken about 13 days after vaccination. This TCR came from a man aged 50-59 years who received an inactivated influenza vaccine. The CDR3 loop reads CASSRSRTGAVNTEAFF. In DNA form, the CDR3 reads TGTGCCAGCAGCAGATCCCGTACAGGGGCCGTGAACACTGAAGCTTTCTTT.